This T cell receptor (beta chain) was obtained from a study of blood T cell repertoires in COVID-19. Looking at the study overall: From the United States, Italy and Spain came samples of acute and convalescent COVID-19. From T cells, B-cell-depleted T cells, or PBMCs came the material, which was cDNA or gDNA.

The CDR3 runs 14 residues. The ends lost 9 bases at V and 9 bases at J; junction bases unmatched: 9. From germline, CDR1 is LNHDA and CDR2 SQIVND (reference sequence). Per the original data handling: Reference gene primer amplification in the assay estimated nucleated cell counts. Here immunoSEQ multiplex PCR was the method, and the copy in TCRdb shows in-frame clones only, minus some. V and J calls and clone size are as listed in that table; D and trimming were resolved from the DNA. This table has just under 65,000 clones, 76% appearing once. The source is a woman older than 75 with acute or convalescent COVID-19. The sample taken for sequencing was peripheral blood. The rearrangement links TRBV19 to TRBJ1-6, with TRBD1 matching 9 bases. This CDR3 reads CASKWTGVGSPLHF. For the CDR3, the DNA is TGTGCCAGCAAATGGACAGGGGTAGGTTCACCCCTCCACTTT.